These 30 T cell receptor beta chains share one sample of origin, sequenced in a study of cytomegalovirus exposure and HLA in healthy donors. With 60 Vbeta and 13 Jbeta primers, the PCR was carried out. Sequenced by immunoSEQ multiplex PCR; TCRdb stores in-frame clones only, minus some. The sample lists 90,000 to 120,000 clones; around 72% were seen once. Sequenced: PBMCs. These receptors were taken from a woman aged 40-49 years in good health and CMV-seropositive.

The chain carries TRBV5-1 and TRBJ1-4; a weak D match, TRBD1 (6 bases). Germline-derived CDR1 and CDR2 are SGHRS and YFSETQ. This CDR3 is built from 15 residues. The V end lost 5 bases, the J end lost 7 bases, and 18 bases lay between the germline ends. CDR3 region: CASRNFGQSGEKLFF. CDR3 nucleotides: TGCGCCAGCAGAAACTTCGGACAGTCTGGTGAAAAACTGTTTTTT.

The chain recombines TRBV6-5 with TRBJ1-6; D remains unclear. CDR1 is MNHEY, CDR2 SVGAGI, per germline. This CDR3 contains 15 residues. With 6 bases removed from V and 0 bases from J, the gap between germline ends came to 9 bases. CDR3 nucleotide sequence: TGTGCCAGCAGGCGACCGGGCTCCTATAATTCACCCCTCCACTTT. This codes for CASRRPGSYNSPLHF.

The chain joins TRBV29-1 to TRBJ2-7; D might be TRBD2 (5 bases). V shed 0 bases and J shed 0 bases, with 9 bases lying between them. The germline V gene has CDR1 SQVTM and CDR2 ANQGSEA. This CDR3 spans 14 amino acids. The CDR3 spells CSVEDRSGSYEQYF. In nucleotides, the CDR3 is TGCAGCGTTGAAGATCGGAGCGGCTCCTACGAGCAGTACTTC.

CDR3 in amino acids: CASSYSRTSYEQYF. CDR3 sequence (DNA): TGTGCCAGCAGTTACTCCCGGACTAGTTACGAGCAGTACTTC. V gene TRBV6-5 combines with J gene TRBJ2-7; 7 bases are shared with TRBD2. In germline, CDR1 is MNHEY, CDR2 SVGAGI. The V and J ends lost 0 bases and 4 bases, in that order; junction bases with no gene match: 3. This CDR3 has 14 amino acids.

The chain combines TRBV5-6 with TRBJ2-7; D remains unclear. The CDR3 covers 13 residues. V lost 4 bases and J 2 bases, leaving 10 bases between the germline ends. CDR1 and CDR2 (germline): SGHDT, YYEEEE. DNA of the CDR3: TGTGCCAGCAGCACGACAACGACCTACGAGCAGTACTTC. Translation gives CASSTTTTYEQYF.

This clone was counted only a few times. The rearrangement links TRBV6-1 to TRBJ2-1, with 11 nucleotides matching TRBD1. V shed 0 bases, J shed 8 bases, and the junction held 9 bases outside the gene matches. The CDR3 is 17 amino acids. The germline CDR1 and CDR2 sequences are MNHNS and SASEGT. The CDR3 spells CASSEAGWDRGLDEQFF. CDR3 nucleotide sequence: TGTGCCAGCAGTGAAGCGGGGTGGGACAGGGGGTTGGATGAGCAGTTCTTC.

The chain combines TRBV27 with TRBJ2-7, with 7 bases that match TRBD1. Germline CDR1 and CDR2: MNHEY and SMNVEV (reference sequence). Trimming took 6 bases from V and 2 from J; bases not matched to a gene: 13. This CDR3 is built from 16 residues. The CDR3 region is CASRNLPGQMAYEQYF. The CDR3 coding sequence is TGTGCCAGCAGGAATCTACCGGGACAGATGGCCTACGAGCAGTACTTC.

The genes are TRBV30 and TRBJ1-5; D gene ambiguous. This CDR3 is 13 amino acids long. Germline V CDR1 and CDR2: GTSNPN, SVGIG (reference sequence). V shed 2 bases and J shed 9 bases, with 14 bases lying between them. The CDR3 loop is CAWSSTRGGPQHF. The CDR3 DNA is TGTGCCTGGAGTAGCACCCGTGGTGGGCCCCAGCATTTT.

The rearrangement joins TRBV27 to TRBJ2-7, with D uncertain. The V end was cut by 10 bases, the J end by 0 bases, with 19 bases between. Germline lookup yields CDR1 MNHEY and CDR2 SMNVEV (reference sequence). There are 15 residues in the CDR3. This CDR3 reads CATTRLGDTSYEQYF. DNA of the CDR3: TGTGCCACCACCCGCCTCGGCGACACCTCCTACGAGCAGTACTTC.

This CDR3 is CASRTPGTAYGYTF. CDR3 sequence (DNA): TGTGCCAGCAGAACCCCCGGGACAGCCTATGGCTACACCTTC. This chain connects TRBV28 to TRBJ1-2; 7 bases are shared with TRBD1. Germline V gene sequence: CDR1 MDHEN, CDR2 SYDVKM. V was pared by 6 bases and J by 4 bases, with 8 bases of the junction left unmatched. CDR3 length equals 14 residues.

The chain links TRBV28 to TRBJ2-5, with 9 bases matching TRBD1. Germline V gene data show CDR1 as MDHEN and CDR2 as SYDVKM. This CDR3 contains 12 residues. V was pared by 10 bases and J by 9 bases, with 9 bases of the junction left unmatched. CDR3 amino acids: CAIAGTGFPQYF. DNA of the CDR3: TGTGCCATCGCCGGGACAGGGTTTCCCCAGTACTTC.

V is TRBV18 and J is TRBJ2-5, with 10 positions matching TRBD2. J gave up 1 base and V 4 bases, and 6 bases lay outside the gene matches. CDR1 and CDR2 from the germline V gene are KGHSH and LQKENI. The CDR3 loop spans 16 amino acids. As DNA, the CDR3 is TGTGCCAGCTCACGAAGTCTAGCGGGGGTCCAAGAGACCCAGTACTTC. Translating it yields CASSRSLAGVQETQYF.

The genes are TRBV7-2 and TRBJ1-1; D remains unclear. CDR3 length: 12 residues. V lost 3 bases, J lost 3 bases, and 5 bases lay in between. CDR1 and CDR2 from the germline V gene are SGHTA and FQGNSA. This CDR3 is CASSFSDTEAFF. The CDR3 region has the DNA TGTGCCAGCAGCTTTTCCGACACTGAAGCTTTCTTT.

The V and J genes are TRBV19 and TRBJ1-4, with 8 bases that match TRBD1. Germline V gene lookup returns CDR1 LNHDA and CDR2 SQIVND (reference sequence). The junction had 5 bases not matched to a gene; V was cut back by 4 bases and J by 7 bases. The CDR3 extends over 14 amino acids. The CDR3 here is CASSTTGGFEKLFF. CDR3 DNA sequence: TGTGCCAGTAGTACCACAGGGGGTTTTGAAAAACTGTTTTTT. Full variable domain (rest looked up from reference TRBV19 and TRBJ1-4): DGGITQSPKYLFRKEGQNVTLSCEQNLNHDAMYWYRQDPGQGLRLIYYSQIVNDFQKGDIAEGYSVSREKKESFPLTVTSAQKNPTAFYLCASSTTGGFEKLFFGSGTQLSVL.

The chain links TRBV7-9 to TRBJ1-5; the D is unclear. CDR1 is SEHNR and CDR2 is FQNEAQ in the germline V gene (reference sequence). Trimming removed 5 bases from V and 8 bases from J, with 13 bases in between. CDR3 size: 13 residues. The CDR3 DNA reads TGTGCCAGCAGCCAAAACCCAGGTGAGCCCCAGCATTTT. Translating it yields CASSQNPGEPQHF.

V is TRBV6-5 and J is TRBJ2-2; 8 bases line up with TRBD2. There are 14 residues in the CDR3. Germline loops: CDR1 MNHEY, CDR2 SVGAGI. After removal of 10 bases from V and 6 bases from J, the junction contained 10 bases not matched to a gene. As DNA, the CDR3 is TGTGCCACCCGGGAGGGACTTGGGGCCGGGGAGCTGTTTTTT. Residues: CATREGLGAGELFF.

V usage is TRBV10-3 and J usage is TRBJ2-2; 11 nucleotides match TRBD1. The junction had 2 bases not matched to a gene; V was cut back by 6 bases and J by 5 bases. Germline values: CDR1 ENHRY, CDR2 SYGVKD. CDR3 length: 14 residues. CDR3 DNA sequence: TGTGCCATCAGGGGACAGGGGGTTACCGGGGAGCTGTTTTTT. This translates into CAIRGQGVTGELFF.

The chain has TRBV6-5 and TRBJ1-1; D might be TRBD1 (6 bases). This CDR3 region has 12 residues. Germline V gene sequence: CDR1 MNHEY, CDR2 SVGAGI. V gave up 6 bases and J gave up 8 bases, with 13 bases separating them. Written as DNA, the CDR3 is TGTGCCAGCAGCCTGACAGGTTCCGAAGCTTTCTTT. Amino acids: CASSLTGSEAFF.

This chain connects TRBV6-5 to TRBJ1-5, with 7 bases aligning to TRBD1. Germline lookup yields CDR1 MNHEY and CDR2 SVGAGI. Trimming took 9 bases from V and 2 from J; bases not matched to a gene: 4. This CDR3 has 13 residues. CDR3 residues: CASGQVGNQPQHF. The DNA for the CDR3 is TGTGCCAGTGGACAGGTCGGCAATCAGCCCCAGCATTTT.

CDR3 coding DNA: TGCAGTGCTAGCCCCGCAGATACGCAGTATTTT. It codes for CSASPADTQYF. V usage is TRBV20-1 and J usage is TRBJ2-3; no definite D call. Germline V lookup: CDR1 DFQATT, CDR2 SNEGSKA (reference sequence). V lost 3 bases to trimming and J lost 4 bases, with 5 bases between them. This CDR3 contains 11 residues.

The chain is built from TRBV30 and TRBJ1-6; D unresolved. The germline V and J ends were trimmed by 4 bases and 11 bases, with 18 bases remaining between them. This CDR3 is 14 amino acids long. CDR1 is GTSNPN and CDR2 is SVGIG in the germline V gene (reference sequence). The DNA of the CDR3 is TGTGCCTGGACTTGGCCCGGGAGATGGCCACCCCTCCACTTT. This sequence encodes CAWTWPGRWPPLHF. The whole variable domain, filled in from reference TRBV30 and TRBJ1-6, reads SQTIHQWPATLVQPVGSPLSLECTVEGTSNPNLYWYRQAAGRGLQLLFYSVGIGQISSEVPQNLSASRPQDRQFILSSKKLLLSDSGFYLCAWTWPGRWPPLHFGNGTRLTVT.

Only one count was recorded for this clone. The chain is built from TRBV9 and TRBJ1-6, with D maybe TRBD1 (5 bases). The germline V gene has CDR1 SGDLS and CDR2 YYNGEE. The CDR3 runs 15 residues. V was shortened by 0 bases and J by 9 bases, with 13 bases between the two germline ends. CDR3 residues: CASSVDQGRGSPLHF. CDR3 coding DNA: TGTGCCAGCAGCGTAGATCAGGGCCGCGGTTCACCCCTCCACTTT.

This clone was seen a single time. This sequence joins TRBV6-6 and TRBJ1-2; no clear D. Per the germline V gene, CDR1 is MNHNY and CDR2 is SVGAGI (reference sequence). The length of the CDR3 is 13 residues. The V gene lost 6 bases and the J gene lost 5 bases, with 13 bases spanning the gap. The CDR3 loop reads CASSTGRGYGYTF. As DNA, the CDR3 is TGTGCCAGCAGCACCGGGAGAGGGTATGGCTACACCTTC.

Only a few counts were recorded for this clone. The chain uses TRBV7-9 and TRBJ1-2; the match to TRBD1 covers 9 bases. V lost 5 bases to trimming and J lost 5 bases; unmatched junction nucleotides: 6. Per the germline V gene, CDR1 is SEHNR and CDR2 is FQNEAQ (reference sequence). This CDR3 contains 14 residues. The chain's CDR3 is CASSTLDRGYGYTF. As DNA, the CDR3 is TGTGCCAGCAGCACCCTGGACAGGGGATATGGCTACACCTTC. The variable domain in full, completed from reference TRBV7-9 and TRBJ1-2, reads DTGVSQNPRHKITKRGQNVTFRCDPISEHNRLYWYRQTLGQGPEFLTYFQNEAQLEKSRLLSDRFSAERPKGSFSTLEIQRTEQGDSAMYLCASSTLDRGYGYTFGSGTRLTVV.

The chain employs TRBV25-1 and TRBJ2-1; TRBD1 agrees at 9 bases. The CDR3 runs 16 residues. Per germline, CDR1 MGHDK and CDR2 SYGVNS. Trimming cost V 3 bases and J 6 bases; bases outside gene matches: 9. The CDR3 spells CASSDFRTGEFNEQFF. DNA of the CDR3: TGTGCCAGCAGTGACTTTAGGACAGGGGAATTCAATGAGCAGTTCTTC.

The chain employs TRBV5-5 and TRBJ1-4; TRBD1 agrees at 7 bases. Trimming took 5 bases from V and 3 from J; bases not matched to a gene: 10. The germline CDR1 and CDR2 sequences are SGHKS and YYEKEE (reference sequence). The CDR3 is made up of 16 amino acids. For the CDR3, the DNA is TGTGCCAGCAGGGTGGGTCTAGGACAGGCTAATGAAAAACTGTTTTTT. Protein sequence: CASRVGLGQANEKLFF.

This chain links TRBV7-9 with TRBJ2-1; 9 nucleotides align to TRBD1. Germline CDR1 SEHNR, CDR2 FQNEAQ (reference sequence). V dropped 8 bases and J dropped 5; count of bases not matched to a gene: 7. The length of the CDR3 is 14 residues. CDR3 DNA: TGTGCCAGCTCCAACAGGGGGCTAGACAATGAGCAGTTCTTC. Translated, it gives CASSNRGLDNEQFF.

In nucleotides, the CDR3 is TGCAGCGCCGAGACAGGACGCGAGCAGTTCTTC. This gives the protein CSAETGREQFF. The rearrangement uses TRBV29-1 and TRBJ2-1; tentative D call: TRBD1 (6 bases). CDR1 is SQVTM, CDR2 ANQGSEA, per germline. The V end was cut by 7 bases, the J end by 10 bases, with 14 bases between. The CDR3 extends over 11 amino acids.

The CDR3 DNA reads TGCGCCAGCAGCTCGTTACCGGGGGGGAAGGAGACCCAGTACTTC. It translates to CASSSLPGGKETQYF. The chain joins TRBV5-1 to TRBJ2-5; 8 positions match TRBD2. The CDR3 is 15 amino acids. V lost 3 bases and J lost 5; bases outside the gene matches: 9. The germline CDR1 and CDR2 sequences are SGHRS and YFSETQ.

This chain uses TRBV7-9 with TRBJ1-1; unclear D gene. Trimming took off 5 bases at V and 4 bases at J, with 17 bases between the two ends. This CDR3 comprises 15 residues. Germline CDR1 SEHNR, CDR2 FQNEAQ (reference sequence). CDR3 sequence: CASSLRPGLSTEAFF. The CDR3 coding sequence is TGTGCCAGCAGCCTAAGGCCGGGTCTGAGCACTGAAGCTTTCTTT.